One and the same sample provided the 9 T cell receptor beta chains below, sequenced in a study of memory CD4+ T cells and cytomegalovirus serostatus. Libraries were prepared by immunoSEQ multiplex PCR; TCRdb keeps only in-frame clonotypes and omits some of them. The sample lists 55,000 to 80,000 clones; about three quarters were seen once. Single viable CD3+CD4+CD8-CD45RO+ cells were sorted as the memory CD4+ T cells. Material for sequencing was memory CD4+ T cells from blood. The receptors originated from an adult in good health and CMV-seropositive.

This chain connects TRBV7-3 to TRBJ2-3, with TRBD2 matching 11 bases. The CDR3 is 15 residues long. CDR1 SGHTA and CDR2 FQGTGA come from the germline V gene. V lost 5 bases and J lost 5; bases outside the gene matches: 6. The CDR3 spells CASSPTSGVGDTQYF. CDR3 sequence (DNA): TGTGCCAGCAGCCCGACTAGCGGGGTGGGAGATACGCAGTATTTT.

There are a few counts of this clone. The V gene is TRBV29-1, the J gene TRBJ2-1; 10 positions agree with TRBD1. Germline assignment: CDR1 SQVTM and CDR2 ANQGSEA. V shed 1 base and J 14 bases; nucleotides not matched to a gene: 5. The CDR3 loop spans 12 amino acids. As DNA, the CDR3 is TGCAGCGTTGAAGTCAATGGACAGGGGGAGTTCTTC. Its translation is CSVEVNGQGEFF.

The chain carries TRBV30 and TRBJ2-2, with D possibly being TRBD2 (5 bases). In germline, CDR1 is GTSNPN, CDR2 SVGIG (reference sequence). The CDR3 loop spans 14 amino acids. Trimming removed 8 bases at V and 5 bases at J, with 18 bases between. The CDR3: CAHSSGEWTGELFF. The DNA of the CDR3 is TGTGCCCACTCCAGTGGGGAGTGGACCGGGGAGCTGTTTTTT.

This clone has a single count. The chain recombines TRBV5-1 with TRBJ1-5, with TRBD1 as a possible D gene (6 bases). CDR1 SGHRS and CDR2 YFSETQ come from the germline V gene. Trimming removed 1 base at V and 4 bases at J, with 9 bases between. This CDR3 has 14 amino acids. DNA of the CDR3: TGCGCCAGCAGCTTGACAGGGTTAAATCAGCCCCAGCATTTT. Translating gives CASSLTGLNQPQHF.

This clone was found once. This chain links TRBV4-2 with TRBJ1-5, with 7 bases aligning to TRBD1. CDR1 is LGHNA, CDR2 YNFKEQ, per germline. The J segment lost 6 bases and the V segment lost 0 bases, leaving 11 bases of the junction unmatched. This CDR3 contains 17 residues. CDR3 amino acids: CASSQEKVGTVSQPQHF. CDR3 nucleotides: TGTGCCAGCAGCCAAGAAAAGGTCGGGACAGTAAGTCAGCCCCAGCATTTT.

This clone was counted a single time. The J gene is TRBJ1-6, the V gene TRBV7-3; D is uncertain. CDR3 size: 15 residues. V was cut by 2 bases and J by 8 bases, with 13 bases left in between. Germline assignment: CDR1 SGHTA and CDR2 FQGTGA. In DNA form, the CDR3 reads TGTGCCAGCAGCTTAGGGCAGGCCGCTTATTCACCCCTCCACTTT. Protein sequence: CASSLGQAAYSPLHF.

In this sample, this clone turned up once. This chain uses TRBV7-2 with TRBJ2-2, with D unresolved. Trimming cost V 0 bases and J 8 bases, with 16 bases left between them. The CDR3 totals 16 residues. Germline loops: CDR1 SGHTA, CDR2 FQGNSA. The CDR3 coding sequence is TGTGCCAGCAGCTTAGCGCAGTCAAGAGCCACTGGGGAGCTGTTTTTT. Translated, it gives CASSLAQSRATGELFF.

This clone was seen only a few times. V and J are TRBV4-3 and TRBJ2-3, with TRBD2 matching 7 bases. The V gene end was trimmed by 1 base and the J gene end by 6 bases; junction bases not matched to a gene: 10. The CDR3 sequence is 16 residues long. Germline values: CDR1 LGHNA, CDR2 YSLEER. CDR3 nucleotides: TGCGCCAGCAGCCAAGGGCTTGGCGGGAGTGGGGATACGCAGTATTTT. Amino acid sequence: CASSQGLGGSGDTQYF.

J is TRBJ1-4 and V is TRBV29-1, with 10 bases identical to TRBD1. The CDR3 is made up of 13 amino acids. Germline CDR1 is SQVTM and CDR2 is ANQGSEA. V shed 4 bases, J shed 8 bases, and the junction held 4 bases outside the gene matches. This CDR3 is CSVGDRGGEKLFF. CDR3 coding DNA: TGCAGCGTTGGGGACAGGGGCGGAGAAAAACTGTTTTTT. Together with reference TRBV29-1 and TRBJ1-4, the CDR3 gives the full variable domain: SAVISQKPSRDICQRGTSLTIQCQVDSQVTMMFWYRQQPGQSLTLIATANQGSEATYESGFVIDKFPISRPNLTFSTLTVSNMSPEDSSIYLCSVGDRGGEKLFFGSGTQLSVL.